These T cell receptor beta chains were read from a single sample in a study of blood T cell repertoires in COVID-19. The method was immunoSEQ multiplex PCR; TCRdb's version includes in-frame clones alone and lacks a portion of them. Among about 290,000 clones listed, approximately 89% were seen once. Material for sequencing was peripheral blood. All receptors come from a woman in her twenties or thirties with COVID-19, enrolled during active disease. CDR3s include the opening cysteine and the closing phenylalanine or tryptophan. The D gene is left open where the match is weak. The size field is filled for only some rows; it gives once, few, many or a size class.

J	V	size	D	CDR3	DNA
TRBJ2-7	TRBV6-5	.	.	CASSYSTGVENYEQYF	TGTGCCAGCAGTTACTCGACGGGGGTAGAAAACTACGAGCAGTACTTC
TRBJ1-6	TRBV30	.	.	CAWSVLANSPLHF	TGTGCCTGGAGTGTACTTGCTAATTCACCCCTCCACTTT
TRBJ1-2	TRBV6-5	once	.	CASSYSSRANYGYTF	TGTGCCAGCAGTTACTCGAGCAGGGCTAACTATGGCTACACCTTC
TRBJ2-7	TRBV3-1/TRBV3-2	once	TRBD2	CASSLPGTSVYEQYF	TGTGCCAGCAGCCTACCCGGGACTAGCGTCTACGAGCAGTACTTC
TRBJ2-5	TRBV30	few	TRBD2	CAWSLPPGLAQETQYF	TGTGCCTGGAGTCTACCTCCGGGACTAGCCCAAGAGACCCAGTACTTC
TRBJ1-6	TRBV28	once	.	CASRAAFSNSPLHF	TGTGCCAGCAGGGCGGCCTTTTCTAATTCACCCCTCCACTTT
TRBJ2-5	TRBV6-5	.	TRBD1	CASRLGQGAGETQYF	TGTGCCAGCAGGCTGGGACAGGGGGCTGGAGAGACCCAGTACTTC
TRBJ1-2	TRBV6-5	.	.	CASSYRTNWGYGYTF	TGTGCCAGCAGTTACAGGACTAACTGGGGCTATGGCTACACCTTC
TRBJ1-2	TRBV9	.	TRBD1	CASSVDRGFYGYTF	TGTGCCAGCAGCGTGGACAGGGGGTTCTATGGCTACACCTTC
TRBJ1-1	TRBV21-1	.	.	CASSRYRETNTEAFF	TGTGCCAGCAGCAGATACAGGGAAACGAACACTGAAGCTTTCTTT
TRBJ2-5	TRBV2	.	.	CASTPAAPGETQYF	TGTGCCAGCACCCCGGCGGCCCCGGGGGAGACCCAGTACTTC
TRBJ2-5	TRBV6-5	.	TRBD1	CASRNHRGAETQYF	TGTGCCAGCAGGAACCACAGGGGAGCAGAGACCCAGTACTTC
TRBJ1-2	TRBV5-4	once	TRBD1	CASSFPGQDYGYTF	TGTGCCAGCAGCTTTCCGGGACAGGACTATGGCTACACCTTC
TRBJ2-2	TRBV24-1	.	TRBD2	CATSKAGRNTGELFF	TGTGCCACCAGTAAAGCGGGGAGGAACACCGGGGAGCTGTTTTTT
TRBJ1-2	TRBV3-1/TRBV3-2	once	TRBD1	CASSLGTGLGYTF	TGTGCCAGCAGCCTTGGGACAGGGCTCGGCTACACCTTC
TRBJ1-1	TRBV14	.	.	CASSLSGTEAFF	TGTGCCAGCAGCTTATCCGGGACTGAAGCTTTCTTT
TRBJ2-6	TRBV6-5	.	.	CASSLHGSGANVLTF	TGTGCCAGCAGTTTGCACGGCTCTGGGGCCAACGTCCTGACTTTC
TRBJ1-2	TRBV28	.	.	CASSLSYRAGYTF	TGTGCCAGCAGTTTATCTTACAGGGCTGGCTACACCTTC
TRBJ1-3	TRBV6-5	.	.	CASSPTGSGNTIYF	TGTGCCAGCAGTCCAACAGGCTCTGGAAACACCATATATTTT
TRBJ1-2	TRBV6-5	.	.	CASSETSGAYDGYTF	TGTGCCAGCAGCGAGACCTCAGGGGCATACGATGGCTACACCTTC
TRBJ2-7	TRBV7-2	once	.	CASRQLYEQYF	TGTGCCAGCAGGCAACTCTACGAGCAGTACTTC
TRBJ1-6	TRBV23-1	.	.	CATLLGVPLHF	TGCGCCACCTTACTGGGAGTTCCCCTCCACTTT
TRBJ2-1	TRBV5-4	once	TRBD2	CASSQVSGGGYEQFF	TGTGCCAGCAGTCAGGTCAGCGGGGGGGGTTATGAGCAGTTCTTC
TRBJ1-1	TRBV6-5	.	TRBD1	CASRTIRTGEAEAFF	TGTGCCAGCAGAACTATTCGGACAGGAGAGGCTGAAGCTTTCTTT
TRBJ1-1	TRBV5-1	.	.	CASSPAGTEAFF	TGCGCCAGCAGCCCAGCGGGAACTGAAGCTTTCTTT
TRBJ1-2	TRBV11-2	.	.	CASSFPKGGRTLTGYTF	TGTGCCAGCAGCTTCCCCAAGGGGGGGCGGACGTTAACTGGCTACACCTTC
TRBJ2-1	TRBV27	.	TRBD2	CASSSTSPSYNEQFF	TGTGCCAGCAGTTCGACTAGCCCTTCCTACAATGAGCAGTTCTTC
TRBJ1-6	TRBV7-6	.	.	CASSPRRGGLGYSPLHF	TGTGCCAGCAGCCCCCGGAGGGGGGGTTTGGGGTATTCACCCCTCCACTTT
TRBJ1-5	TRBV4-1	.	.	CASSQEGVQPQHF	TGCGCCAGCAGCCAAGAAGGGGTACAGCCCCAGCATTTT
TRBJ2-5	TRBV21-1	.	.	CASSTGQGLHQETQYF	TGTGCCAGCAGCACAGGACAGGGATTGCACCAAGAGACCCAGTACTTC
TRBJ1-5	TRBV2	.	TRBD1	CASSRQGYNQPQHF	TGTGCCAGCAGTAGACAGGGATACAATCAGCCCCAGCATTTT
TRBJ2-6	TRBV7-9	.	TRBD1	CASSGKQGYGANVLTF	TGTGCCAGCAGCGGAAAACAGGGGTACGGGGCCAACGTCCTGACTTTC
TRBJ2-1	TRBV28	.	TRBD1	CASYGQVYYNEQFF	TGTGCCAGCTATGGACAGGTGTACTACAATGAGCAGTTCTTC
TRBJ1-2	TRBV5-4	.	TRBD1	CASSRDRAHYGYTF	TGTGCCAGCAGCCGGGACAGGGCCCACTATGGCTACACCTTC
TRBJ1-2	TRBV7-6	.	TRBD1	CASSAYTGGRNGYTF	TGTGCCAGCAGCGCATACACAGGGGGCCGAAATGGCTACACCTTC
TRBJ2-7	TRBV6-1	.	.	CASSEAVQISYEQYF	TGTGCCAGCAGTGAAGCAGTACAGATCTCCTACGAGCAGTACTTC
TRBJ2-2	TRBV18	.	TRBD1	CASSQRTGGDTGELFF	TGTGCCAGCTCACAGAGGACAGGGGGCGACACCGGGGAGCTGTTTTTT
TRBJ1-2	TRBV5-1	.	TRBD1	CASSPGTDLYGYTF	TGCGCCAGCAGCCCCGGGACAGACCTATATGGCTACACCTTC
TRBJ1-1	TRBV19	.	TRBD1	CASRGDWTGKGTEAFF	TGTGCCAGTAGGGGGGATTGGACAGGGAAGGGCACTGAAGCTTTCTTT
TRBJ1-5	TRBV19	few	.	CASKGEGWGLWQPQHF	TGTGCCAGTAAGGGAGAGGGTTGGGGTCTGTGGCAGCCCCAGCATTTT
TRBJ2-2	TRBV2	.	TRBD2	CASSRTSGLNTGELFF	TGTGCCAGCAGCCGCACTAGCGGGTTGAACACCGGGGAGCTGTTTTTT
TRBJ1-4	TRBV4-1	.	.	CASSQASQGYNEKLFF	TGCGCCAGCAGCCAAGCCTCACAGGGTTATAATGAAAAACTGTTTTTT
TRBJ2-1	TRBV7-2	.	TRBD1	CASSQDRGTYNEQFF	TGTGCCAGCAGCCAGGACAGGGGCACCTACAATGAGCAGTTCTTC
TRBJ1-1	TRBV5-1	.	TRBD1	CASSLEPGQGFTEAFF	TGCGCCAGCAGCTTGGAACCGGGACAGGGGTTCACTGAAGCTTTCTTT
TRBJ1-2	TRBV6-5	.	.	CASSYSGLSLVYTF	TGTGCCAGCAGTTACTCGGGACTCTCGCTTGTCTACACCTTC
TRBJ1-4	TRBV11-2	.	.	CASSLAPVQATNEKLFF	TGTGCCAGCAGCTTAGCCCCAGTGCAGGCAACTAATGAAAAACTGTTTTTT
TRBJ2-1	TRBV11-2	.	.	CASSSAGDEQFF	TGTGCCAGCAGCTCGGCAGGCGATGAGCAGTTCTTC
TRBJ1-2	TRBV10-2	.	TRBD1	CASKIQGTYGYTF	TGCGCCAGCAAAATACAGGGGACCTATGGCTACACCTTC
TRBJ2-1	TRBV27	.	TRBD2	CASSFVGGGYNEQFF	TGTGCCAGCAGTTTTGTCGGGGGGGGCTACAATGAGCAGTTCTTC
TRBJ1-3	TRBV6-5	.	TRBD1	CASFTRGQGANTIYF	TGTGCCAGCTTTACCCGGGGACAGGGGGCAAACACCATATATTTT
TRBJ2-3	TRBV19	.	TRBD1	CASRGTGSATQYF	TGTGCCAGCCGGGGGACAGGTTCTGCTACGCAGTATTTT
TRBJ2-7	TRBV7-8	.	TRBD2	CASSSGLAYEQYF	TGTGCCAGCAGCTCGGGACTAGCATACGAGCAGTACTTC
TRBJ1-3	TRBV6-5	.	.	CASTPSGNTIYF	TGTGCCAGCACTCCTTCTGGAAACACCATATATTTT
TRBJ1-5	TRBV12-5	once	.	CASARQGLNSNQPQHF	TGTGCTAGTGCTCGGCAGGGCCTAAATAGCAATCAGCCCCAGCATTTT
TRBJ2-1	TRBV6-1	.	.	CASSESQGPYYNEQFF	TGTGCCAGCAGTGAATCACAGGGCCCTTACTACAATGAGCAGTTCTTC
TRBJ1-2	TRBV14	.	TRBD1	CASSQSAGTGIYGYTF	TGTGCCAGCAGCCAATCGGCAGGGACAGGGATATATGGCTACACCTTC
TRBJ2-1	TRBV2	.	.	CASSDDLRHEQFF	TGTGCCAGCAGTGACGATTTGCGGCATGAGCAGTTCTTC
TRBJ2-3	TRBV5-1	.	TRBD2	CASSPGLASSTDTQYF	TGCGCCAGCAGCCCGGGACTAGCGAGTAGCACAGATACGCAGTATTTT
TRBJ1-3	TRBV10-1	once	.	CASPGRTRLSGNTIYF	TGCGCCAGCCCGGGGAGGACTCGCCTCTCTGGAAACACCATATATTTT
TRBJ1-3	TRBV4-1	.	.	CASSPDSSSGNTIYF	TGCGCCAGCAGCCCGGACTCTAGCTCTGGAAACACCATATATTTT